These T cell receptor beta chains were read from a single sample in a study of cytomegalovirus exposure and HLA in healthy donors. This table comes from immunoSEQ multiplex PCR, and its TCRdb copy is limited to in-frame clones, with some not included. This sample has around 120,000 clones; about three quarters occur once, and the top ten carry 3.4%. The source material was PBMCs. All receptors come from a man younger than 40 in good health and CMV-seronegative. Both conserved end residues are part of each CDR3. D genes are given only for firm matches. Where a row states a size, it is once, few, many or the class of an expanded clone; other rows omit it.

CDR3 protein: CASSWLTELYGYTF; CDR3 DNA: TGTGCCAGCAGTTGGCTGACAGAGCTCTATGGCTACACCTTC; J gene: TRBJ1-2; clone size: .; D gene: .; V gene: TRBV28
CDR3 protein: CASSQGPPRQYF; CDR3 DNA: TGTGCCAGCAGCCAAGGTCCCCCCCGGCAGTACTTC; J gene: TRBJ2-7; clone size: .; D gene: .; V gene: TRBV14
CDR3 protein: CASSGRGSGNQPQHF; CDR3 DNA: TGTGCCAGCAGCGGCAGGGGGTCGGGCAATCAGCCCCAGCATTTT; J gene: TRBJ1-5; clone size: .; D gene: TRBD1; V gene: TRBV7-2
CDR3 protein: CASSFAQNSYEQYF; CDR3 DNA: TGTGCCAGCAGCTTTGCACAAAACTCCTACGAGCAGTACTTC; J gene: TRBJ2-7; clone size: .; D gene: .; V gene: TRBV7-6
CDR3 protein: CASGPGGPADTQYF; CDR3 DNA: TGTGCCAGCGGCCCGGGGGGGCCCGCAGATACGCAGTATTTT; J gene: TRBJ2-3; clone size: .; D gene: TRBD2; V gene: TRBV11-2
CDR3 protein: CASVSGTIGYTF; CDR3 DNA: TGTGCCAGCGTTTCTGGGACAATTGGCTACACCTTC; J gene: TRBJ1-2; clone size: once; D gene: .; V gene: TRBV2
CDR3 protein: CASDKRREQYF; CDR3 DNA: TGTGCCAGTGACAAAAGGCGCGAGCAGTACTTC; J gene: TRBJ2-7; clone size: once; D gene: .; V gene: TRBV28
CDR3 protein: CASSGLGAGAFGYTF; CDR3 DNA: TGTGCCAGCAGTGGCCTAGGGGCCGGAGCCTTCGGCTACACCTTC; J gene: TRBJ1-2; clone size: .; D gene: .; V gene: TRBV28
CDR3 protein: CASSYRGTGYYEQYF; CDR3 DNA: TGTGCCAGCAGTTACAGAGGGACAGGTTACTACGAGCAGTACTTC; J gene: TRBJ2-7; clone size: few; D gene: TRBD1; V gene: TRBV6-5
CDR3 protein: CAWSPRTSGGVWQYF; CDR3 DNA: TGTGCCTGGAGTCCTCGGACTAGCGGGGGGGTTTGGCAGTACTTC; J gene: TRBJ2-7; clone size: .; D gene: TRBD2; V gene: TRBV30
CDR3 protein: CASSYSGLAGRNEQFF; CDR3 DNA: TGTGCCAGCAGTTACTCCGGACTAGCTGGACGCAATGAGCAGTTCTTC; J gene: TRBJ2-1; clone size: .; D gene: TRBD2; V gene: TRBV6-5
CDR3 protein: CASRAVSSYEQYF; CDR3 DNA: TGTGCCAGTAGGGCCGTTTCCTCCTACGAGCAGTACTTC; J gene: TRBJ2-7; clone size: .; D gene: .; V gene: TRBV19
CDR3 protein: CASSGVKPSGNTIYF; CDR3 DNA: TGTGCCAGCAGCGGAGTTAAACCCTCTGGAAACACCATATATTTT; J gene: TRBJ1-3; clone size: .; D gene: .; V gene: TRBV9
CDR3 protein: CASSYRDSYGYTF; CDR3 DNA: TGTGCCAGCAGTTACAGGGACTCCTATGGCTACACCTTC; J gene: TRBJ1-2; clone size: .; D gene: .; V gene: TRBV6-5
CDR3 protein: CAPRRGWAPITTQHF; CDR3 DNA: TGTGCCCCCAGGAGGGGTTGGGCGCCAATCACGACCCAGCATTTT; J gene: TRBJ1-5; clone size: .; D gene: .; V gene: TRBV10-3
CDR3 protein: CASSRGQGAMGYTF; CDR3 DNA: TGTGCCAGCAGTAGGGGACAGGGGGCTATGGGCTACACCTTC; J gene: TRBJ1-2; clone size: .; D gene: TRBD1; V gene: TRBV27
CDR3 protein: CAISESTGSGNTIYF; CDR3 DNA: TGTGCCATCAGTGAGTCGACGGGATCTGGAAACACCATATATTTT; J gene: TRBJ1-3; clone size: few; D gene: .; V gene: TRBV10-3
CDR3 protein: CASSVALAEGRYTDTQYF; CDR3 DNA: TGTGCCAGCAGCGTAGCCCTGGCGGAGGGGAGATACACAGATACGCAGTATTTT; J gene: TRBJ2-3; clone size: .; D gene: .; V gene: TRBV9
CDR3 protein: CASSLGDSEETQYF; CDR3 DNA: TGTGCCAGCAGTTTAGGGGACAGCGAAGAGACCCAGTACTTC; J gene: TRBJ2-5; clone size: .; D gene: TRBD1; V gene: TRBV27
CDR3 protein: CASIEGGSGTGELFF; CDR3 DNA: TGCGCCAGCATCGAGGGGGGGAGTGGCACCGGGGAGCTGTTTTTT; J gene: TRBJ2-2; clone size: .; D gene: .; V gene: TRBV5-1
CDR3 protein: CASSLASRDRLGETQYF; CDR3 DNA: TGTGCCAGCAGCTTGGCCTCAAGAGACAGACTTGGGGAGACCCAGTACTTC; J gene: TRBJ2-5; clone size: .; D gene: .; V gene: TRBV5-6
CDR3 protein: CASSERNGAPPNTGELFF; CDR3 DNA: TGTGCCAGCAGTGAAAGGAATGGGGCTCCTCCGAACACCGGGGAGCTGTTTTTT; J gene: TRBJ2-2; clone size: once; D gene: .; V gene: TRBV2
CDR3 protein: CASSFYPAVSSYEQYF; CDR3 DNA: TGTGCCAGCAGTTTCTACCCAGCGGTTAGCTCCTACGAGCAGTACTTC; J gene: TRBJ2-7; clone size: .; D gene: .; V gene: TRBV27
CDR3 protein: CASSLRTGSGEQYF; CDR3 DNA: TGTGCCAGCAGTCTCAGGACAGGGAGTGGAGAGCAGTACTTC; J gene: TRBJ2-7; clone size: .; D gene: TRBD1; V gene: TRBV27
CDR3 protein: CASSFGMMETQYF; CDR3 DNA: TGTGCCAGCAGCTTCGGTATGATGGAGACCCAGTACTTC; J gene: TRBJ2-5; clone size: once; D gene: .; V gene: TRBV7-2
CDR3 protein: CASSEGWTGDGGYTF; CDR3 DNA: TGTGCCAGCAGTGAAGGTTGGACAGGGGATGGTGGCTACACCTTC; J gene: TRBJ1-2; clone size: few; D gene: TRBD1; V gene: TRBV6-1
CDR3 protein: CASSPKAGAYNEQFF; CDR3 DNA: TGTGCCAGCTCACCAAAAGCGGGGGCCTACAATGAGCAGTTCTTC; J gene: TRBJ2-1; clone size: once; D gene: TRBD2; V gene: TRBV18
CDR3 protein: CASSPDLRATKHMNTEAFF; CDR3 DNA: TGTGCCAGCAGCCCGGACCTGCGGGCTACCAAGCACATGAACACTGAAGCTTTCTTT; J gene: TRBJ1-1; clone size: .; D gene: .; V gene: TRBV7-6
CDR3 protein: CASSPTSGGTYEQYF; CDR3 DNA: TGTGCCAGCAGTCCGACTAGCGGGGGAACCTACGAGCAGTACTTC; J gene: TRBJ2-7; clone size: .; D gene: TRBD2; V gene: TRBV2
CDR3 protein: CASSLGTAVGEYGTEAFF; CDR3 DNA: TGCGCCAGCAGCTTGGGTACCGCGGTGGGAGAATATGGCACTGAAGCTTTCTTT; J gene: TRBJ1-1; clone size: few; D gene: .; V gene: TRBV5-1
CDR3 protein: CASSAETRATGELFF; CDR3 DNA: TGTGCCAGCAGCGCCGAGACCAGGGCTACCGGGGAGCTGTTTTTT; J gene: TRBJ2-2; clone size: .; D gene: .; V gene: TRBV7-7
CDR3 protein: CASTPGSGGTDTQYF; CDR3 DNA: TGTGCCAGCACCCCGGGTAGCGGAGGCACAGATACGCAGTATTTT; J gene: TRBJ2-3; clone size: .; D gene: .; V gene: TRBV7-2
CDR3 protein: CASSLNRVAGKNIQYF; CDR3 DNA: TGTGCCAGCAGCTTAAACAGGGTCGCAGGCAAAAACATTCAGTACTTC; J gene: TRBJ2-4; clone size: .; D gene: .; V gene: TRBV7-2
CDR3 protein: CASSLRDRAHQPQHF; CDR3 DNA: TGTGCCAGCAGTCTCCGGGACAGGGCTCATCAGCCCCAGCATTTT; J gene: TRBJ1-5; clone size: .; D gene: TRBD1; V gene: TRBV27
CDR3 protein: CASTRDRVGEQYF; CDR3 DNA: TGTGCCAGCACCCGGGACAGGGTCGGCGAGCAGTACTTC; J gene: TRBJ2-7; clone size: .; D gene: TRBD1; V gene: TRBV5-4
CDR3 protein: CASSLWTSGSYNEQFF; CDR3 DNA: TGTGCCAGCAGTTTATGGACTAGCGGGAGCTACAATGAGCAGTTCTTC; J gene: TRBJ2-1; clone size: .; D gene: TRBD2; V gene: TRBV28
CDR3 protein: CASSDSVATNEKLFF; CDR3 DNA: TGTGCCAGCAGTGACTCAGTTGCAACTAATGAAAAACTGTTTTTT; J gene: TRBJ1-4; clone size: .; D gene: .; V gene: TRBV6-1
CDR3 protein: CASSFTGTGSYEQYF; CDR3 DNA: TGTGCCAGCAGCTTTACCGGGACAGGGTCCTACGAGCAGTACTTC; J gene: TRBJ2-7; clone size: .; D gene: TRBD1; V gene: TRBV5-6
CDR3 protein: CASSWQVPRTGGANYGYTF; CDR3 DNA: TGTGCCAGCAGCTGGCAGGTTCCGAGGACAGGGGGAGCTAACTATGGCTACACCTTC; J gene: TRBJ1-2; clone size: .; D gene: TRBD1; V gene: TRBV5-6
CDR3 protein: CASSRGGGYQETQYF; CDR3 DNA: TGTGCCAGCAGTCGAGGGGGTGGCTACCAAGAGACCCAGTACTTC; J gene: TRBJ2-5; clone size: .; D gene: .; V gene: TRBV25-1
CDR3 protein: CAISEDRFSYEQYF; CDR3 DNA: TGTGCCATCAGTGAGGACAGATTCTCCTACGAGCAGTACTTC; J gene: TRBJ2-7; clone size: once; D gene: .; V gene: TRBV10-3
CDR3 protein: CASADRDRVRNEQFF; CDR3 DNA: TGTGCCTCCGCGGACCGGGACAGGGTCCGCAATGAGCAGTTCTTC; J gene: TRBJ2-1; clone size: .; D gene: TRBD1; V gene: TRBV30
CDR3 protein: CASSLGPSLLNTEAFF; CDR3 DNA: TGTGCCAGCAGCTTAGGTCCCTCTTTATTGAACACTGAAGCTTTCTTT; J gene: TRBJ1-1; clone size: .; D gene: .; V gene: TRBV7-6
CDR3 protein: CASSLQGSNTGELFF; CDR3 DNA: TGTGCCAGCAGCTTACAGGGCTCGAACACCGGGGAGCTGTTTTTT; J gene: TRBJ2-2; clone size: .; D gene: .; V gene: TRBV7-3
CDR3 protein: CASSQGPSLGGNTGELFF; CDR3 DNA: TGCGCCAGCAGCCAAGGTCCCTCATTGGGGGGAAACACCGGGGAGCTGTTTTTT; J gene: TRBJ2-2; clone size: .; D gene: .; V gene: TRBV4-3
CDR3 protein: CASSPPGTGGYEQYF; CDR3 DNA: TGTGCCAGCAGTCCACCCGGGACAGGGGGCTACGAGCAGTACTTC; J gene: TRBJ2-7; clone size: .; D gene: TRBD1; V gene: TRBV28
CDR3 protein: CASSFHLMTAGRVEQYF; CDR3 DNA: TGTGCCAGCAGTTTCCATCTAATGACAGCAGGTAGGGTCGAGCAGTACTTC; J gene: TRBJ2-7; clone size: .; D gene: .; V gene: TRBV28
CDR3 protein: CASSQFQGSAEAFF; CDR3 DNA: TGCGCCAGCAGCCAATTCCAGGGGAGTGCTGAAGCTTTCTTT; J gene: TRBJ1-1; clone size: few; D gene: .; V gene: TRBV4-1
CDR3 protein: CASSEVLVGGSLRIEQFF; CDR3 DNA: TGTGCCAGCAGTGAAGTTCTTGTGGGCGGGAGCCTGAGGATCGAGCAGTTCTTC; J gene: TRBJ2-1; clone size: few; D gene: TRBD2; V gene: TRBV6-1
CDR3 protein: CASSSNWGDRGHGYTF; CDR3 DNA: TGTGCCAGCAGCTCAAACTGGGGGGACAGGGGGCATGGCTACACCTTC; J gene: TRBJ1-2; clone size: .; D gene: TRBD1; V gene: TRBV2
CDR3 protein: CASSLESDGYTF; CDR3 DNA: TGCGCCAGCAGCTTGGAGTCAGATGGCTACACCTTC; J gene: TRBJ1-2; clone size: once; D gene: .; V gene: TRBV5-1
CDR3 protein: CASSYSESSYNSPLHF; CDR3 DNA: TGTGCCAGCAGTTACTCGGAGAGCTCCTATAATTCACCCCTCCACTTT; J gene: TRBJ1-6; clone size: .; D gene: .; V gene: TRBV6-5
CDR3 protein: CSVEGSRTGDDEQFF; CDR3 DNA: TGCAGCGTTGAAGGAAGTAGGACAGGGGACGATGAGCAGTTCTTC; J gene: TRBJ2-1; clone size: .; D gene: TRBD1; V gene: TRBV29-1
CDR3 protein: CASSSGQGYGYTF; CDR3 DNA: TGTGCCAGCAGCTCTGGACAGGGGTATGGCTACACCTTC; J gene: TRBJ1-2; clone size: .; D gene: TRBD1; V gene: TRBV7-3
CDR3 protein: CASSFGTGGTFDYGYTF; CDR3 DNA: TGCGCCAGCAGCTTCGGGACAGGGGGGACTTTTGACTATGGCTACACCTTC; J gene: TRBJ1-2; clone size: .; D gene: TRBD1; V gene: TRBV5-1
CDR3 protein: CAWSHTVGGTEAFF; CDR3 DNA: TGTGCCTGGAGTCATACGGTGGGAGGGACTGAAGCTTTCTTT; J gene: TRBJ1-1; clone size: .; D gene: .; V gene: TRBV30
CDR3 protein: CAWSVTVYNEQFF; CDR3 DNA: TGTGCCTGGAGTGTAACAGTCTACAATGAGCAGTTCTTC; J gene: TRBJ2-1; clone size: .; D gene: .; V gene: TRBV30